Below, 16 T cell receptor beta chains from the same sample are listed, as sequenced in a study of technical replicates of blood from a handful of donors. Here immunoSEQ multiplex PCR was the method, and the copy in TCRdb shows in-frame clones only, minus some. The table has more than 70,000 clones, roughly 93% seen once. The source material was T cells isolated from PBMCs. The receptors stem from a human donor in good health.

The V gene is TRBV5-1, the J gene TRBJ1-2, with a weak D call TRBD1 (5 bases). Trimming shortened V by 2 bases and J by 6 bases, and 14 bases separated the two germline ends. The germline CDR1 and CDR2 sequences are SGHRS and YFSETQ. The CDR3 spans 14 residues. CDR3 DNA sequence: TGCGCCAGCAGCTTCACAGGACAACTGGATGGCTACACCTTC. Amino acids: CASSFTGQLDGYTF. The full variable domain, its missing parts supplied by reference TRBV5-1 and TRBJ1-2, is KAGVTQTPRYLIKTRGQQVTLSCSPISGHRSVSWYQQTPGQGLQFLFEYFSETQRNKGNFPGRFSGRQFSNSRSEMNVSTLELGDSALYLCASSFTGQLDGYTFGSGTRLTVV.

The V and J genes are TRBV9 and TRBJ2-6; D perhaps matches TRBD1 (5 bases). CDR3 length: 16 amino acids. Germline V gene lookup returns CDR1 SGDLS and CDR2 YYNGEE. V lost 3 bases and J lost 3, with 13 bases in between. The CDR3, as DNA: TGTGCCAGCAGCGACAGGATTTCCAGTGGGGCCAACGTCCTGACTTTC. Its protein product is CASSDRISSGANVLTF.

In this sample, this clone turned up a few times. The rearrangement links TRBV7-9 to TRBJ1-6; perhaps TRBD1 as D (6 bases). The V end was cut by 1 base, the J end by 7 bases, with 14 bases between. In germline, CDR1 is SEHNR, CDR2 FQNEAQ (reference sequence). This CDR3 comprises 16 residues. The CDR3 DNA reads TGTGCCAGCAGCTTAGACCAAGGGGGACCAAATTCACCCCTCCACTTT. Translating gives CASSLDQGGPNSPLHF.

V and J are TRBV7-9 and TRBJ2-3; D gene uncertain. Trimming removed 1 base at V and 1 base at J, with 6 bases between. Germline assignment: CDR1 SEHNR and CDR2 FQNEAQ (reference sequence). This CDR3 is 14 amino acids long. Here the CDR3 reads CASSLDFGTDTQYF. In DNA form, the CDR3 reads TGTGCCAGCAGCTTAGACTTTGGCACAGATACGCAGTATTTT.

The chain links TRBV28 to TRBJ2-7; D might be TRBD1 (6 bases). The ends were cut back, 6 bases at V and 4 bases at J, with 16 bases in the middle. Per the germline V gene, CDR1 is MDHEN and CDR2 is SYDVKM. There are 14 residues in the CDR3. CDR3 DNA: TGTGCCAGCAGCCGGCGGACAGCCCCTTACGAGCAGTACTTC. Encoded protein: CASSRRTAPYEQYF.

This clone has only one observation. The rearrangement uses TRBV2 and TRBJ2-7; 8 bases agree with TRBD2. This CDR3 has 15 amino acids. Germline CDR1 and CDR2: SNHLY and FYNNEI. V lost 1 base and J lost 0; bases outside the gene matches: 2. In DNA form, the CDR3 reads TGTGCCAGCAGTGAAGAAACTAGCGGCTCCTACGAGCAGTACTTC. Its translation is CASSEETSGSYEQYF.

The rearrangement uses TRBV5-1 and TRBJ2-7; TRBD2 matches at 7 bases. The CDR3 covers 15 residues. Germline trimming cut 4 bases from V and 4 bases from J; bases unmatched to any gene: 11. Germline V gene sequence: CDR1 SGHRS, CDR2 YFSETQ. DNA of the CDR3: TGCGCCAGCAGCGGACTGAGCGGGATAGGGTACGAGCAGTACTTC. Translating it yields CASSGLSGIGYEQYF.

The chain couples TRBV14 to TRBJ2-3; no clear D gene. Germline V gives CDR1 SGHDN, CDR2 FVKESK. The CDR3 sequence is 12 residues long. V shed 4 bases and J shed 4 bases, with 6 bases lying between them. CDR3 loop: CASSPPADTQYF. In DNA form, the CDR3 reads TGTGCCAGCAGCCCCCCAGCAGATACGCAGTATTTT. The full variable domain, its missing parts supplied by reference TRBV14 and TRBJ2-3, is EAGVTQFPSHSVIEKGQTVTLRCDPISGHDNLYWYRRVMGKEIKFLLHFVKESKQDESGMPNNRFLAERTGGTYSTLKVQPAELEDSGVYFCASSPPADTQYFGPGTRLTVL.

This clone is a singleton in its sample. The CDR3 is CASSSRTRGDTQYF. The CDR3, as DNA: TGTGCCAGCAGTTCCAGGACTCGCGGCGATACGCAGTATTTT. The chain has TRBV2 and TRBJ2-3; the D gene is possibly TRBD2 (5 bases). Germline V gives CDR1 SNHLY, CDR2 FYNNEI. The ends were cut back, 5 bases at V and 6 bases at J, with 15 bases in the middle. CDR3 length equals 14 residues. Based on the CDR3 plus reference TRBV2 and TRBJ2-3, the full variable domain is EPEVTQTPSHQVTQMGQEVILRCVPISNHLYFYWYRQILGQKVEFLVSFYNNEISEKSEIFDDQFSVERPDGSNFTLKIRSTKLEDSAMYFCASSSRTRGDTQYFGPGTRLTVL.

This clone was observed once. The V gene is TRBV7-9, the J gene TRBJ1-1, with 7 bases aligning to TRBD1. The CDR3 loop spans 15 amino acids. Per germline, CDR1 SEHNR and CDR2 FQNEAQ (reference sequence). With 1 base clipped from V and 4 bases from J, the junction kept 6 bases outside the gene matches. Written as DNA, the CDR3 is TGTGCCAGCAGCTTAGTGCCGGGACAGCTCACTGAAGCTTTCTTT. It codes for CASSLVPGQLTEAFF.

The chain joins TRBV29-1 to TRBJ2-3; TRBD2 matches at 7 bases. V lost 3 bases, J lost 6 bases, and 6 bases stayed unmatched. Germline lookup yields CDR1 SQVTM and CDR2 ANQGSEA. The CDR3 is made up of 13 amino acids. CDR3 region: CSVEAGAGDTQYF. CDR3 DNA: TGCAGCGTTGAGGCGGGAGCAGGGGATACGCAGTATTTT.

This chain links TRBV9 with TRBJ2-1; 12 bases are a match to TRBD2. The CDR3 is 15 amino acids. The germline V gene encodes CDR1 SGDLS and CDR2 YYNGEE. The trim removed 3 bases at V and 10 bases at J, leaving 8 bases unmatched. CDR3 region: CASSATSGRTWEQFF. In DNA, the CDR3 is TGTGCCAGCAGCGCGACTAGCGGGAGAACGTGGGAGCAGTTCTTC. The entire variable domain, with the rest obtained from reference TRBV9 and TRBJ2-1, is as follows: DSGVTQTPKHLITATGQRVTLRCSPRSGDLSVYWYQQSLDQGLQFLIQYYNGEERAKGNILERFSAQQFPDLHSELNLSSLELGDSALYFCASSATSGRTWEQFFGPGTRLTVL.

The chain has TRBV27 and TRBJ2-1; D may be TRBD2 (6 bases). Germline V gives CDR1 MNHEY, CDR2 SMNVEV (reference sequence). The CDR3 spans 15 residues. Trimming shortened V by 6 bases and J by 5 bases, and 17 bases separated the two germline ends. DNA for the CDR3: TGTGCCAGCAGGACCCGCGGGGATCCTAACAATGAGCAGTTCTTC. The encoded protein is CASRTRGDPNNEQFF.

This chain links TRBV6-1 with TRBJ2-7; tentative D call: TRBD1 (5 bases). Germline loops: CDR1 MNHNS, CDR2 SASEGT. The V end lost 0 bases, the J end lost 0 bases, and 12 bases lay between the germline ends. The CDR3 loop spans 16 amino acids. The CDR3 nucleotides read TGTGCCAGCAGTGAAGCTTATAGGGGCAGCTCCTACGAGCAGTACTTC. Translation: CASSEAYRGSSYEQYF.

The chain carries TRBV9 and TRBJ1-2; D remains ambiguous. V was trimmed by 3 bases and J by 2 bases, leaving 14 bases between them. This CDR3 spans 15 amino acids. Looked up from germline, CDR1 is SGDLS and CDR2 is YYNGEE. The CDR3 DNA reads TGTGCCAGCAGCGCCTCCCCGGCAGCGAACTATGGCTACACCTTC. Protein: CASSASPAANYGYTF.

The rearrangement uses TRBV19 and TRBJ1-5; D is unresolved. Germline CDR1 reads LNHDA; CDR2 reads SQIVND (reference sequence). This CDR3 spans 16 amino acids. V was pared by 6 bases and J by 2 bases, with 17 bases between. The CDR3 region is CASSRVTGLGNQPQHF. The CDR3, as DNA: TGTGCCAGTAGCCGGGTTACGGGGTTGGGCAATCAGCCCCAGCATTTT.